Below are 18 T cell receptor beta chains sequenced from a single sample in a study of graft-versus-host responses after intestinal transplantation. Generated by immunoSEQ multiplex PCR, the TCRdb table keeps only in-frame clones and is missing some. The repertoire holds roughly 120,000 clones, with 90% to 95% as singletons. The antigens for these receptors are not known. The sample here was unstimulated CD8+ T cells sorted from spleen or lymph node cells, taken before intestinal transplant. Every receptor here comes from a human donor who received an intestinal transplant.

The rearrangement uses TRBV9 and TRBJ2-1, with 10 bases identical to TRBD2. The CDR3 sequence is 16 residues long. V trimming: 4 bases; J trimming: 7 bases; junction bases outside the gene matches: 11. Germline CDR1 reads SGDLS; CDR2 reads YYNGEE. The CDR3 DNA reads TGTGCCAGCAGCACCAATCAGCGGGAGGGTAATAATGAGCAGTTCTTC. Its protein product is CASSTNQREGNNEQFF.

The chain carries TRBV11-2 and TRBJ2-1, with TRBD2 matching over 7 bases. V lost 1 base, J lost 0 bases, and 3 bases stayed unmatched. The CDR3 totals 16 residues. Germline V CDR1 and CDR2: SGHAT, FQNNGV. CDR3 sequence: CASSLGGRGSYNEQFF. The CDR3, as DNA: TGTGCCAGCAGCTTAGGTGGGAGGGGCTCCTACAATGAGCAGTTCTTC.

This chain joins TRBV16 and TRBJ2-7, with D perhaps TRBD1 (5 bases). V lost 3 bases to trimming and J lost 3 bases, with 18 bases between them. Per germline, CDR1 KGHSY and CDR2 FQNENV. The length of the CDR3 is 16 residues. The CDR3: CASSHLVQGSRYEQYF. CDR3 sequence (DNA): TGTGCCAGCAGCCACCTCGTTCAGGGTTCCCGCTACGAGCAGTACTTC.

For the CDR3, the DNA is TGTGCCAGCAGCTTAGTTAACAGGGACTACGAGCAGTACTTC. Protein: CASSLVNRDYEQYF. This chain links TRBV7-6 with TRBJ2-7; D may be TRBD1 (6 bases). The V end was cut by 1 base, the J end by 3 bases, with 10 bases between. The CDR3 covers 14 residues. The V gene's germline CDR1 is SGHVS and CDR2 FNYEAQ. Drawing the rest from reference TRBV7-6 and TRBJ2-7, the complete variable domain is GAGVSQSPRYKVTKRGQDVALRCDPISGHVSLYWYRQALGQGPEFLTYFNYEAQQDKSGLPNDRFSAERPEGSISTLTIQRTEQRDSAMYRCASSLVNRDYEQYFGPGTRLTVT.

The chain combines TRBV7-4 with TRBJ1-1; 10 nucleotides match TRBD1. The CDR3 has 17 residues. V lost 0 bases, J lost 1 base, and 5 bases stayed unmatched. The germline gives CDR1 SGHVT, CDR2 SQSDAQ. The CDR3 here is CASSLAPWDRGNTEAFF. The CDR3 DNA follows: TGTGCCAGCAGCTTAGCCCCCTGGGACAGGGGGAACACTGAAGCTTTCTTT.

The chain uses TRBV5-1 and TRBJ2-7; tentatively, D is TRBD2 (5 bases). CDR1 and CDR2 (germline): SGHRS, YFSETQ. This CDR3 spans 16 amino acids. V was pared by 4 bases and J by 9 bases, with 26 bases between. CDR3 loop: CASSPGIGSTYEGQYF. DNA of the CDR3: TGCGCCAGCAGCCCGGGTATAGGCAGTACCTACGAGGGGCAGTACTTC.

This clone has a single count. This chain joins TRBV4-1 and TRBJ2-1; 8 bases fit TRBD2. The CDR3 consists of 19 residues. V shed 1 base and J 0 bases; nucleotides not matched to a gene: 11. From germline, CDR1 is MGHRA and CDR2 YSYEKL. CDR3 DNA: TGCGCCAGCAGCCAAGGGGAAGCGGGAGTCCGTAGCTCCTACAATGAGCAGTTCTTC. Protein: CASSQGEAGVRSSYNEQFF.

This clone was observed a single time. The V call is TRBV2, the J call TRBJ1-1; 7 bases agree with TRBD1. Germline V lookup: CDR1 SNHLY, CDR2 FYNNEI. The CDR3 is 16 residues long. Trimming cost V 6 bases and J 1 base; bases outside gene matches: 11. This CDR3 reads CASSRASDRENTEAFF. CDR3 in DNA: TGTGCCAGCAGCCGCGCGTCTGACAGGGAGAACACTGAAGCTTTCTTT.

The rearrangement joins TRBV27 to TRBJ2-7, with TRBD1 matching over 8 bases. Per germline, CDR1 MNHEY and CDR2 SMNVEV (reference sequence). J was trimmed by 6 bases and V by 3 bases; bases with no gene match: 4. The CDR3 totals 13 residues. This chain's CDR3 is CASSLGTGSEQYF. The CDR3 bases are TGTGCCAGCAGTTTGGGGACAGGCTCCGAGCAGTACTTC.

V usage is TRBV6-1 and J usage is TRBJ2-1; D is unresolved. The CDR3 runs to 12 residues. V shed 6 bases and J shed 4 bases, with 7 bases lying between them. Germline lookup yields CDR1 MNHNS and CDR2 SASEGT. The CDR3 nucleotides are TGTGCCAGCAGGCCATCATACAATGAGCAGTTCTTC. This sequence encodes CASRPSYNEQFF.

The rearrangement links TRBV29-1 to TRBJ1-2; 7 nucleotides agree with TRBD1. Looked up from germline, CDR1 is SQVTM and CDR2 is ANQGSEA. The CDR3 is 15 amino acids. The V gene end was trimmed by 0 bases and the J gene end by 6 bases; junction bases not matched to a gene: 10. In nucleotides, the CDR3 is TGCAGCGTTGAAGAACTTTCGAAACAGGGGAATGGCTACACCTTC. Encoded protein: CSVEELSKQGNGYTF. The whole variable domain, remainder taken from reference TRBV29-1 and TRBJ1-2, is SAVISQKPSRDICQRGTSLTIQCQVDSQVTMMFWYRQQPGQSLTLIATANQGSEATYESGFVIDKFPISRPNLTFSTLTVSNMSPEDSSIYLCSVEELSKQGNGYTFGSGTRLTVV.

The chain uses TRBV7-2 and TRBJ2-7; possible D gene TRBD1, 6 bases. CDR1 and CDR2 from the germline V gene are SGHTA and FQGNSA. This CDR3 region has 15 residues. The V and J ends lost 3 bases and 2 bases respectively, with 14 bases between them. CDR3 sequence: CASSLFRDTPYEQYF. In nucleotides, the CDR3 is TGTGCCAGCAGCTTGTTCCGGGACACACCCTACGAGCAGTACTTC.

The CDR3 sequence: CASSLAPETQYF. The CDR3 bases are TGTGCCAGCAGCTTAGCACCCGAGACCCAGTACTTC. The V gene is TRBV7-9, the J gene TRBJ2-5; D gene unclear. V was clipped by 0 bases and J by 5 bases, with 4 bases between them. CDR1 is SEHNR and CDR2 is FQNEAQ in the germline V gene (reference sequence). The CDR3 is made up of 12 amino acids.

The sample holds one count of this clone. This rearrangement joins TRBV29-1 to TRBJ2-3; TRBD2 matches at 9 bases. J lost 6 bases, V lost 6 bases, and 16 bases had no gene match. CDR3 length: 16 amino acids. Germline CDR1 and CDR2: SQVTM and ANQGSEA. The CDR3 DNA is TGCAGCGTCGGGGGGGGTAGCGGGAGTATAGCGGATACGCAGTATTTT. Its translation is CSVGGGSGSIADTQYF.

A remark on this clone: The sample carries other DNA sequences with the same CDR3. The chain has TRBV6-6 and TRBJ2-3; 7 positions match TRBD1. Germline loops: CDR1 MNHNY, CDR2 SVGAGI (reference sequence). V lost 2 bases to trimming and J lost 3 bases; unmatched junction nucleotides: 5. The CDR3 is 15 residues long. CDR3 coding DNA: TGTGCCAGCAGTTACAGGGGGCGCACGACAGATACGCAGTATTTT. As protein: CASSYRGRTTDTQYF.

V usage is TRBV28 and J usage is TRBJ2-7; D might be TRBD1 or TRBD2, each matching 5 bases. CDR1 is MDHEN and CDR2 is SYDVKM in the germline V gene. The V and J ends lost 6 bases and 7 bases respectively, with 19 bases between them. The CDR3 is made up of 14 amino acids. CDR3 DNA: TGTGCCAGCAGGTTCTTCGACGGGGCAGGGGAGCAGTACTTC. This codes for CASRFFDGAGEQYF.

CDR3 nucleotide sequence: TGTGCCACCAGTAGAACAGACAGTCATAATTCACCCCTCCACTTT. Protein product: CATSRTDSHNSPLHF. The V call is TRBV15, the J call TRBJ1-6; D possibly corresponds to TRBD1 (5 bases). The CDR3 consists of 15 residues. Germline CDR1 is LNHNV and CDR2 is YYDKDF (reference sequence). V was cut by 6 bases and J by 5 bases, with 14 bases left in between.

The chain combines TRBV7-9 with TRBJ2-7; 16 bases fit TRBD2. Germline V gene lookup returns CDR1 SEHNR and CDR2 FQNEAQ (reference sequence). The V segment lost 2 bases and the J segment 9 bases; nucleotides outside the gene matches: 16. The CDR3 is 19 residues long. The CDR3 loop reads CASSLRFGTSGRDALRQYF. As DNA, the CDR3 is TGTGCCAGCAGCTTAAGATTCGGGACTAGCGGGAGGGACGCCCTACGGCAGTACTTC.